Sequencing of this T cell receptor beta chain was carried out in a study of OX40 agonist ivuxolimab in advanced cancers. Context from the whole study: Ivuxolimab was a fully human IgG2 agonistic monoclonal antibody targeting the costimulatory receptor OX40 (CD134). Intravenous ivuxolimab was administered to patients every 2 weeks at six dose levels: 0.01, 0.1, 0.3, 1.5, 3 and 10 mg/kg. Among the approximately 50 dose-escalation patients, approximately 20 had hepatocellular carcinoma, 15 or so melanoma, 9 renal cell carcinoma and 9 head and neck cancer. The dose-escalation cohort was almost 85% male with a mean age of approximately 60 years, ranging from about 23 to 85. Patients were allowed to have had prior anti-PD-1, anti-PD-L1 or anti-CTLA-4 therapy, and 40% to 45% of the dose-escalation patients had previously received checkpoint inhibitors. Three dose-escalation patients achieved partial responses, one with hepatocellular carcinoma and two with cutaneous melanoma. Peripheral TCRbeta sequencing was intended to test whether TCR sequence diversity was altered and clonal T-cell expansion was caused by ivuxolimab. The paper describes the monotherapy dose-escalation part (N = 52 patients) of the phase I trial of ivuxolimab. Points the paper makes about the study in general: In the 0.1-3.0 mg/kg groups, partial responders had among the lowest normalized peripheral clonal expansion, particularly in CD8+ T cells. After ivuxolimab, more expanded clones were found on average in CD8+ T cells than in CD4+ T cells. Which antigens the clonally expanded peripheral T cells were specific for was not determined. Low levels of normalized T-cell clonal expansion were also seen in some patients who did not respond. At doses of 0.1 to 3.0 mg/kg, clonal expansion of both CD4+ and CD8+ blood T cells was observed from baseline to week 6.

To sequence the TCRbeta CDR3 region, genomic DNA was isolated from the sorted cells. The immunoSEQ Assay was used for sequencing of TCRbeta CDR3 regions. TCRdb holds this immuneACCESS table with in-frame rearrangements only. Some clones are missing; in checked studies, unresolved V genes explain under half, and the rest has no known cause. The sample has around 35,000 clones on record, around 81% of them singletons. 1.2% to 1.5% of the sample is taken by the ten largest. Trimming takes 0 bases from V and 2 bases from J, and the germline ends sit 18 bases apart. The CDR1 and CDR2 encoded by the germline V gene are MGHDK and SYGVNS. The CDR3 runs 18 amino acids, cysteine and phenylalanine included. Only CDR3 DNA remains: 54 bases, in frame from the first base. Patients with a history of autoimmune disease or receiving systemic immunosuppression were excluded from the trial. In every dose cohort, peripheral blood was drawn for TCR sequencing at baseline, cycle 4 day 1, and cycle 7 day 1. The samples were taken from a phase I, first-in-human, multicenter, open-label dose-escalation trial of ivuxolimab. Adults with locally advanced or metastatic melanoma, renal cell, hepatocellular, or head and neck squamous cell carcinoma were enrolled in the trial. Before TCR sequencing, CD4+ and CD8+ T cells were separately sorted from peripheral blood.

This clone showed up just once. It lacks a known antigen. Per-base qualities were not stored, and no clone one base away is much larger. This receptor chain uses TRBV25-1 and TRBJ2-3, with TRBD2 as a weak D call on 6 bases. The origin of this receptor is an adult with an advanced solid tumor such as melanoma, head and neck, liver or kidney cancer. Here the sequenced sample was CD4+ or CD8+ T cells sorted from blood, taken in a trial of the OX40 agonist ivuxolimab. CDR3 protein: CASSEYHPGLKDTDTQYF. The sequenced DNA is TGTGCCAGCAGTGAATACCATCCGGGACTCAAAGACACAGATACGCAGTATTTT.